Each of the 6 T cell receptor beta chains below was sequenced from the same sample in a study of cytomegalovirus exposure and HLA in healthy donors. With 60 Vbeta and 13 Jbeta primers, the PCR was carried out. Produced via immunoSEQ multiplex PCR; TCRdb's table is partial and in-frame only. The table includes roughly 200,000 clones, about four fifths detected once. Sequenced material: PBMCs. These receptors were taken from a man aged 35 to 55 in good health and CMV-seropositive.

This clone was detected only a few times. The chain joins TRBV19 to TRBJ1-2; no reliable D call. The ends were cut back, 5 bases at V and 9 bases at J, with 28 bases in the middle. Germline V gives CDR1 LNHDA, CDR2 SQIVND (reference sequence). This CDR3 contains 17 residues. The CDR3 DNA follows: TGTGCCAGTAGTCCAGTCCCCGGGAGTCCTTATAAAGCGCGCTACACCTTC. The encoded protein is CASSPVPGSPYKARYTF. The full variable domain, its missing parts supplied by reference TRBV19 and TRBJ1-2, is DGGITQSPKYLFRKEGQNVTLSCEQNLNHDAMYWYRQDPGQGLRLIYYSQIVNDFQKGDIAEGYSVSREKKESFPLTVTSAQKNPTAFYLCASSPVPGSPYKARYTFGSGTRLTVV.

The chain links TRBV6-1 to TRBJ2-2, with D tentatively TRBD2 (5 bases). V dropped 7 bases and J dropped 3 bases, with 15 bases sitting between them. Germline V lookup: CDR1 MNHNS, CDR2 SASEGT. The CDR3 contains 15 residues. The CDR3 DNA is TGTGCCAGCACGCGGACTGGTTTCGACACCGGGGAGCTGTTTTTT. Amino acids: CASTRTGFDTGELFF.

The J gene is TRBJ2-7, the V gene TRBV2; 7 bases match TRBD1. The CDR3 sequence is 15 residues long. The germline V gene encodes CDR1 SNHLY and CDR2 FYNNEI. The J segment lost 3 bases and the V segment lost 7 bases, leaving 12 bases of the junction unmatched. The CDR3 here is CASTRPGQRRYEQYF. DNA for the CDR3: TGTGCCAGCACCAGACCGGGACAGAGACGCTACGAGCAGTACTTC.

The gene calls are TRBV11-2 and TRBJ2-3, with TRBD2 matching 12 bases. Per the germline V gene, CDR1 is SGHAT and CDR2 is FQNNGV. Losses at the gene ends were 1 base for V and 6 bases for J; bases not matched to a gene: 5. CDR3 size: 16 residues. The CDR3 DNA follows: TGTGCCAGCAGCTTAGCGCTAGCGGGGGGGCGGGATACGCAGTATTTT. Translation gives CASSLALAGGRDTQYF.

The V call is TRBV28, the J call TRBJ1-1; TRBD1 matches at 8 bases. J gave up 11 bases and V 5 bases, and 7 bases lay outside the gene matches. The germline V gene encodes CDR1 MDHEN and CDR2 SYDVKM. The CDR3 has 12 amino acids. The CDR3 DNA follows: TGTGCCAGCAGTACGACAGGGGCGAGTGCTTTCTTT. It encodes CASSTTGASAFF. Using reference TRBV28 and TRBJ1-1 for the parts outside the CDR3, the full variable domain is DVKVTQSSRYLVKRTGEKVFLECVQDMDHENMFWYRQDPGLGLRLIYFSYDVKMKEKGDIPEGYSVSREKKERFSLILESASTNQTSMYLCASSTTGASAFFGQGTRLTVV.

The CDR3 DNA follows: TGTGCCAGCAGCACGACTACCTACGAGCAGTACTTC. It specifies CASSTTTYEQYF. V is TRBV7-2 and J is TRBJ2-7; a possible D gene is TRBD2 (5 bases). The V end was cut by 5 bases, the J end by 2 bases, with 7 bases between. The germline CDR1 and CDR2 sequences are SGHTA and FQGNSA. The CDR3 sequence is 12 residues long.